One and the same sample provided the 31 T cell receptor beta chains below, sequenced in a study of T cells in Graves' hyperthyroidism and ophthalmopathy. Amplified TCR beta CDR3 regions derived from RNA transcripts. An initial round of RT-PCR targeting the TCR CDR3 relied on the HTBI primer set. TCRdb independently ran MiXCR on the multiplex PCR reads; one entry per CDR3 protein. The sample has roughly 500,000 distinct CDR3 sequences, 40% to 50% seen once. Material: peripheral blood or thyroid tissue (not recorded which). The receptors derive from an adult woman with Graves' disease, either hyperthyroidism or ophthalmopathy (not recorded which).

V and J are TRBV25-1 and TRBJ2-7, with D possibly matching TRBD2 (5 bases). V was shortened by 7 bases and J by 2 bases, with 12 bases between the two germline ends. CDR3 size: 13 residues. Germline CDR1 reads MGHDK; CDR2 reads SYGVNS. Here the CDR3 reads CASTHSGAYEQYF. As DNA, the CDR3 is TGTGCCAGCACCCACTCCGGGGCCTACGAGCAGTACTTC.

This clonotype has a count of ten or more. The V and J genes are TRBV6-1 and TRBJ1-1; maybe TRBD1 (6 bases). CDR3 length equals 16 residues. V dropped 6 bases and J dropped 1 base, with 18 bases sitting between them. The germline V gene has CDR1 MNHNS and CDR2 SASEGT. CDR3 sequence reads: CASRVHRDLENTEAFF. The CDR3, as DNA: TGTGCCAGCAGGGTACACAGGGACCTTGAGAACACTGAAGCTTTCTTT.

At least ten counts were recorded for this clonotype. The chain recombines TRBV11-1 with TRBJ2-5; 13 bases map to TRBD2. Trimming removed 5 bases from V and 6 bases from J; junction bases left unmatched: 9. The germline V gene has CDR1 SGHAT and CDR2 FQDESV (reference sequence). The CDR3 is 16 amino acids. The CDR3 is CASSQRTSGSGKTQYF. As DNA, the CDR3 is TGTGCCAGCAGCCAACGGACTAGCGGGAGCGGCAAGACCCAGTACTTC.

This clonotype was counted at least ten times. The genes are TRBV7-9 and TRBJ2-5; D call uncertain. This CDR3 is 14 amino acids long. From germline, CDR1 is SEHNR and CDR2 FQNEAQ (reference sequence). Trimming took 2 bases from V and 4 from J, leaving 11 bases between them. The CDR3 spells CASSLNQFVETQYF. The DNA for the CDR3 is TGTGCCAGCAGCTTAAATCAGTTCGTAGAGACCCAGTACTTC.

The chain uses TRBV12-3 or TRBV12-4 and TRBJ2-7; D tentatively fits TRBD1 or TRBD2 (5 bases each). The CDR3 length is 13 residues. V shed 3 bases and J shed 6 bases, with 12 bases lying between them. In DNA, the CDR3 is TGTGCCAGCAGTTTTCAGGGAGCCGGCGAGCAGTACTTC. It encodes CASSFQGAGEQYF.

The V gene is TRBV5-1, the J gene TRBJ2-7, with a weak D call TRBD1 (6 bases). The CDR3 spans 13 residues. Germline assignment: CDR1 SGHRS and CDR2 YFSETQ. Trimming cost V 3 bases and J 6 bases, with 13 bases left between them. The CDR3 region is CASSSDRLGEQYF. CDR3 sequence (DNA): TGCGCCAGCAGCTCTGACAGGCTTGGCGAGCAGTACTTC.

A note on this clonotype: At one end the junction does not follow the germline gene, possibly because of a read error. J is TRBJ2-6 and V is TRBV10-3, with D perhaps TRBD1 or TRBD2 (5 bases each). Germline values: CDR1 ENHRY, CDR2 SYGVKD. The CDR3 runs 14 residues. The CDR3, as DNA: TGTGCCATCAGTGAGTCCCTCGGGGCTAACGTCCTGACTTTC. It specifies CAISESLGANVLTF.

This clonotype was picked up many times. J is TRBJ2-7 and V is TRBV11-2; the D is unclear. Germline CDR1 reads SGHAT; CDR2 reads FQNNGV. This CDR3 contains 15 residues. Trimming pared 5 bases from V and 0 bases from J, leaving 14 bases between. The CDR3 region has the DNA TGTGCCAGCAGCCCCGAACCGCAAAGCTCCTACGAGCAGTACTTC. Residues: CASSPEPQSSYEQYF.

This clonotype was seen at least ten times. This rearrangement joins TRBV12-3 or TRBV12-4 to TRBJ1-4, with 8 bases aligning to TRBD1. The CDR3 consists of 17 residues. V shed 0 bases, J shed 3 bases, and the junction held 6 bases outside the gene matches. The CDR3 sequence: CASSLAQGAAPNEKLFF. Written as DNA, the CDR3 is TGTGCCAGCAGTTTAGCGCAGGGGGCAGCACCTAATGAAAAACTGTTTTTT.

This clonotype has ten or more counts. This sequence may be a read error, since a much larger clone differs from it by one base. The chain carries TRBV11-2 and TRBJ2-7, with 7 positions matching TRBD2. The CDR3 runs 14 residues. V shed 1 base and J 3 bases; nucleotides not matched to a gene: 3. Germline V gene data show CDR1 as SGHAT and CDR2 as FQNNGV. The CDR3 nucleotides are TGTGCCAGCAGCTTAGGTTCTAGCGGCTACGAGCAGTACTTC. Encoded protein: CASSLGSSGYEQYF. Drawing the rest from reference TRBV11-2 and TRBJ2-7, the complete variable domain is EAGVAQSPRYKIIEKRQSVAFWCNPISGHATLYWYQQILGQGPKLLIQFQNNGVVDDSQLPKDRFSAERLKGVDSTLKIQPAKLEDSAVYLCASSLGSSGYEQYFGPGTRLTVT.

This clonotype was seen only a few times. Since no conserved phenylalanine or tryptophan closes the CDR3, a read error is the likely cause. The DNA is left out, because the CDR3 cannot be placed on it with certainty; the CDR3 is given as TCRdb lists it. The chain employs TRBV29-1 and TRBJ2-5; the table's D gene call, TRBD1, was not cross checked with the DNA. The CDR3 spans 10 amino acids, including both terminal residues. The germline V gene has CDR1 SQVTM and CDR2 ANQGSEA. This CDR3 is CSVGPDLDYY.

V is TRBV7-2 and J is TRBJ1-4; 10 nucleotides match TRBD1. The CDR3 covers 15 residues. The germline CDR1 and CDR2 sequences are SGHTA and FQGNSA. The trim removed 3 bases at V and 8 bases at J, leaving 6 bases unmatched. CDR3 sequence: CASSFTGQGGEKLFF. The CDR3 DNA is TGTGCCAGCAGCTTCACCGGACAGGGGGGCGAAAAACTGTTTTTT.

The V call is TRBV7-9, the J call TRBJ2-7; D remains ambiguous. This CDR3 has 15 residues. CDR1 is SEHNR and CDR2 is FQNEAQ in the germline V gene (reference sequence). The ends were cut back, 6 bases at V and 3 bases at J, with 18 bases in the middle. DNA for the CDR3: TGTGCCAGCAGTGCTTCTTTTCGCGCTTACTACGAGCAGTACTTC. It specifies CASSASFRAYYEQYF.

Points on this clonotype: One base away lies a much larger clone, so this may be a sequencing read error. The CDR3 does not end in the conserved phenylalanine or tryptophan, so this is likely a read error. The chain employs TRBV12-3 or TRBV12-4 and TRBJ1-1; D possibly corresponds to TRBD1 (5 bases). This CDR3 comprises 16 residues. V was pared by 6 bases and J by 5 bases, with 22 bases between. The CDR3 sequence is CASSRGHRAPRTEAFL. The CDR3 DNA follows: TGTGCCAGCAGCCGGGGCCATCGTGCTCCACGAACTGAAGCTTTCCTT.

This clonotype was counted many times. The V and J genes are TRBV5-4 and TRBJ1-2, with D hard to call. Trimming took 2 bases from V and 6 from J, leaving 8 bases between them. Germline V gene sequence: CDR1 SGHNT, CDR2 YYREEE (reference sequence). The CDR3 loop spans 12 amino acids. CDR3 DNA: TGTGCCAGCAGCTTAAACGGCCATGGCTACACCTTC. Its protein is CASSLNGHGYTF.

The rearrangement uses TRBV6-1 and TRBJ1-4, with a tentative D call TRBD1 (5 bases). This CDR3 has 15 amino acids. Looked up from germline, CDR1 is MNHNS and CDR2 is SASEGT. V was trimmed by 9 bases and J by 7 bases, leaving 21 bases between them. The CDR3 nucleotides are TGTGCCAGTAGCACCCGGCCCAGGGTCCGTGAAAAACTGTTTTTT. Its protein is CASSTRPRVREKLFF.

The chain carries TRBV14 and TRBJ2-5; 10 positions match TRBD1. The V and J ends lost 9 bases and 4 bases, in that order; junction bases with no gene match: 8. Germline CDR1 SGHDN, CDR2 FVKESK. The length of the CDR3 is 14 residues. The CDR3 loop is CASAPGQGIETQYF. In DNA form, the CDR3 reads TGTGCCAGTGCCCCGGGACAGGGGATAGAGACCCAGTACTTC.

CDR3 in DNA: TGTGCCAGCAGCGTGAGCGTGGGCACTGAAGCTTTCTTT. Its translation: CASSVSVGTEAFF. The V call is TRBV7-9, the J call TRBJ1-1; D uncertain. CDR1 SEHNR and CDR2 FQNEAQ come from the germline V gene (reference sequence). Trimming stripped 5 bases from V and 4 bases from J, with 11 bases between. The CDR3 totals 13 residues.

V and J are TRBV29-1 and TRBJ1-1; D is ambiguous. Trimming pared 7 bases from V and 3 bases from J, leaving 15 bases between. This CDR3 is built from 13 residues. CDR1 is SQVTM and CDR2 is ANQGSEA in the germline V gene. CDR3 residues: CSASPVEDTEAFF. The CDR3 region has the DNA TGCAGCGCCTCCCCGGTGGAGGACACTGAAGCTTTCTTT.

The CDR3 loop reads CSASRVGTEAFF. As DNA, the CDR3 is TGCAGTGCTAGCAGGGTTGGCACTGAAGCTTTCTTT. The chain links TRBV20-1 to TRBJ1-1; D may be TRBD1 (5 bases). V gave up 3 bases and J gave up 4 bases, with 9 bases separating them. CDR3 length: 12 residues. The germline gives CDR1 DFQATT, CDR2 SNEGSKA (reference sequence).

Remarks on this clonotype: Possible read error: a much larger clone is one base away. The chain employs TRBV7-9 and TRBJ2-7; TRBD2 aligns across 8 bases. The germline V gene encodes CDR1 SEHNR and CDR2 FQNEAQ (reference sequence). CDR3 length: 16 amino acids. Trimming took 4 bases from V and 9 from J; bases not matched to a gene: 17. Here the CDR3 reads CASSCFREGWLGGQYF. The CDR3, as DNA: TGTGCCAGCAGCTGTTTCCGGGAGGGATGGCTAGGTGGGCAGTACTTC. Using reference TRBV7-9 and TRBJ2-7 for the parts outside the CDR3, the full variable domain is DTGVSQNPRHKITKRGQNVTFRCDPISEHNRLYWYRQTLGQGPEFLTYFQNEAQLEKSRLLSDRFSAERPKGSFSTLEIQRTEQGDSAMYLCASSCFREGWLGGQYFGPGTRLTVT.

This clonotype was detected a few times. The chain joins TRBV15 to TRBJ1-1; D is unclear. The CDR3 loop spans 12 amino acids. V lost 1 base and J lost 11, with 11 bases in between. Germline-derived CDR1 and CDR2 are LNHNV and YYDKDF (reference sequence). In DNA, the CDR3 is TGTGCCACCAGCAGAGTGGGAGCAGTGGCTTTCTTT. Amino acid sequence: CATSRVGAVAFF.

This clonotype was recorded at least ten times. This rearrangement joins TRBV7-9 to TRBJ2-3, with D unresolved. V was shortened by 1 base and J by 6 bases, with 11 bases between the two germline ends. In germline, CDR1 is SEHNR, CDR2 FQNEAQ (reference sequence). This CDR3 has 14 residues. The CDR3 DNA sequence: TGTGCCAGCAGCTTAGAGTTTTCGTGGGATACGCAGTATTTT. Translation: CASSLEFSWDTQYF. The full variable domain, its missing parts supplied by reference TRBV7-9 and TRBJ2-3, is DTGVSQNPRHKITKRGQNVTFRCDPISEHNRLYWYRQTLGQGPEFLTYFQNEAQLEKSRLLSDRFSAERPKGSFSTLEIQRTEQGDSAMYLCASSLEFSWDTQYFGPGTRLTVL.

Remarks on this clonotype: A much larger clone lies one base from this, so it may be a read error. The CDR3 DNA reads as TGTACCAGCAGTTCCCCGGGTAGCGGAGAGACCCAGTACTTC. As protein: CTSSSPGSGETQYF. The chain recombines TRBV2 with TRBJ2-5, with a possible D match to TRBD2 (6 bases). This CDR3 has 14 residues. The germline gives CDR1 SNHLY, CDR2 FYNNEI.

The rearrangement uses TRBV3-1 and TRBJ1-2; a possible D gene is TRBD1 (5 bases). The germline V gene encodes CDR1 LGHDT and CDR2 YNNKEL (reference sequence). The CDR3 extends over 16 amino acids. Between the trimmed V and J ends, which lost 4 bases and 0 bases, there was a span of 15 bases. CDR3 loop: CASSLTPQGTNYGYTF. In DNA, the CDR3 is TGTGCCAGCAGCCTAACCCCCCAGGGAACTAACTATGGCTACACCTTC.

The J gene is TRBJ2-5, the V gene TRBV28; D call uncertain. The CDR3 totals 11 residues. Germline V gene lookup returns CDR1 MDHEN and CDR2 SYDVKM. V lost 5 bases, J lost 7 bases, and 8 bases lay in between. The CDR3 DNA sequence: TGTGCCAGCAGTGCATCCTGGACCCAGTACTTC. Protein product: CASSASWTQYF. The whole variable domain, remainder taken from reference TRBV28 and TRBJ2-5, is DVKVTQSSRYLVKRTGEKVFLECVQDMDHENMFWYRQDPGLGLRLIYFSYDVKMKEKGDIPEGYSVSREKKERFSLILESASTNQTSMYLCASSASWTQYFGPGTRLLVL.

V usage is TRBV29-1 and J usage is TRBJ2-5; no clear D. Germline loops: CDR1 SQVTM, CDR2 ANQGSEA. The CDR3 consists of 13 residues. The V and J ends lost 8 bases and 1 base respectively, with 14 bases between them. The CDR3 spells CSQDETTQETQYF. The CDR3 DNA follows: TGCAGCCAGGATGAGACGACCCAAGAGACCCAGTACTTC.

The chain combines TRBV20-1 with TRBJ1-2, with TRBD1 identical over 7 bases. The CDR3 is 13 amino acids. J gave up 7 bases and V 3 bases, and 8 bases lay outside the gene matches. Germline V gene lookup returns CDR1 DFQATT and CDR2 SNEGSKA (reference sequence). DNA of the CDR3: TGCAGTGCTAGCTCCTCAGGGGGTGGTGGCTACACCTTC. Its translation is CSASSSGGGGYTF.

In this sample, this clonotype turned up once. The J gene is TRBJ2-7, the V gene TRBV14, with D unclear. The CDR3 covers 13 residues. Germline assignment: CDR1 SGHDN and CDR2 FVKESK. V lost 4 bases to trimming and J lost 3 bases, with 10 bases between them. In nucleotides, the CDR3 is TGTGCCAGCAGCCGGTTCAGGAACTACGAGCAGTACTTC. As protein: CASSRFRNYEQYF.

A word on this clonotype: Relative to the germline gene, one junction end is altered; a read error may explain this. V gene TRBV7-2 combines with J gene TRBJ2-5; tentatively, D is TRBD1 or TRBD2 (6 bases each). CDR3 length equals 14 residues. The germline V gene has CDR1 SGHTA and CDR2 FQGNSA. CDR3 amino acids: CASSQDLEGETRYF. The DNA of the CDR3 is TGTGCCAGCAGCCAAGATCTGGAGGGGGAGACCCGGTACTTC.

This clonotype has ten or more counts. CDR3: CASSLDHNLGGNTIYF. The DNA for the CDR3 is TGTGCCAGCAGCTTAGACCACAACTTAGGAGGAAACACCATATATTTT. The chain employs TRBV7-8 and TRBJ1-3; D unresolved. V gave up 1 base and J gave up 4 bases, with 14 bases separating them. Looked up from germline, CDR1 is SGHVS and CDR2 is FQNEAQ. CDR3 length equals 16 residues.